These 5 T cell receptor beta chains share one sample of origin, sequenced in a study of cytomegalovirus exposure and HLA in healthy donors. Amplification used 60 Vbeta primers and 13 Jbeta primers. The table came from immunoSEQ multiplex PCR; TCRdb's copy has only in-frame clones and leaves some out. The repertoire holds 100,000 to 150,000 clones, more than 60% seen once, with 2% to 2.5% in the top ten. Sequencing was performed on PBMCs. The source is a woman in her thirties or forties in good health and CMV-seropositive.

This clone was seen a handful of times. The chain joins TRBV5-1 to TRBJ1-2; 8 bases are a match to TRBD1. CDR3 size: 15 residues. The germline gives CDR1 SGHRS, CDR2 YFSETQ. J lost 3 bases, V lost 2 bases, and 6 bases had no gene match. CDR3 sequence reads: CASSFTGGKDYGYTF. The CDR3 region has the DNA TGCGCCAGCAGCTTTACAGGGGGTAAAGACTATGGCTACACCTTC.

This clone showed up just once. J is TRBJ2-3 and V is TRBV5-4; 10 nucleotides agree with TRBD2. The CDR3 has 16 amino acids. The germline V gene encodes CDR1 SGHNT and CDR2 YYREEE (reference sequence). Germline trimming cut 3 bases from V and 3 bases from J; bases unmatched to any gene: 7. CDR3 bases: TGTGCCAGCAGCTACCCTAGCGGGAGACTGACAGATACGCAGTATTTT. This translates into CASSYPSGRLTDTQYF. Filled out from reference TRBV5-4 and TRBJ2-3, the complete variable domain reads ETGVTQSPTHLIKTRGQQVTLRCSSQSGHNTVSWYQQALGQGPQFIFQYYREEENGRGNFPPRFSGLQFPNYSSELNVNALELDDSALYLCASSYPSGRLTDTQYFGPGTRLTVL.

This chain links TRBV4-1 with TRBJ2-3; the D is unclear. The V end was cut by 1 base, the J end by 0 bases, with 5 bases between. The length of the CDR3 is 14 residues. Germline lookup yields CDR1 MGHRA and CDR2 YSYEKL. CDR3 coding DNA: TGCGCCAGCAGCCAAGTAATAAGCACAGATACGCAGTATTTT. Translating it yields CASSQVISTDTQYF.

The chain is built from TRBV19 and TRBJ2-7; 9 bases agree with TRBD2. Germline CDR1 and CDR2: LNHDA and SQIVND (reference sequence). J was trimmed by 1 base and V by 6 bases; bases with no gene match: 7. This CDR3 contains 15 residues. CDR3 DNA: TGTGCCAGTAGCCCTAAGCGGGGGGATTCCTACGAGCAGTACTTC. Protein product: CASSPKRGDSYEQYF.

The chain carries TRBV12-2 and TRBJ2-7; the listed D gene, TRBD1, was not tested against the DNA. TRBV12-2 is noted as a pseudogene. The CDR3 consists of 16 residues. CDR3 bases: TGTGCAAGTCGCTTAGTGGGCAGGGATAGGATCTGGAGGCAGTACTTC. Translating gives CASRLVGRDRIWRQYF.